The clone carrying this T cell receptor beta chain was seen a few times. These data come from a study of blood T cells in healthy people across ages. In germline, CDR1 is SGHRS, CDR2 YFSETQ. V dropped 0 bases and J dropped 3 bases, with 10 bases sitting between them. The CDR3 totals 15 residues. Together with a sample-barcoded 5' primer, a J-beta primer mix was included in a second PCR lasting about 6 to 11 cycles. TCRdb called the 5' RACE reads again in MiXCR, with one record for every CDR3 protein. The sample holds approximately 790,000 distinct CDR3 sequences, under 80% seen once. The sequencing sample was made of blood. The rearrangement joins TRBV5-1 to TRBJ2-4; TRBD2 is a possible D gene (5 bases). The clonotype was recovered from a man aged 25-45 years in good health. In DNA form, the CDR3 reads TGCGCCAGCAGCTTGGCGGGGTCCGACAAAAACATTCAGTACTTC. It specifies CASSLAGSDKNIQYF.